This TCR beta chain was observed in a study of T cells expressing NK-cell markers. Study details: Each TCR beta repertoire originated in sorted T cells that were CD3+CD56+NKG2C+, CD3+CD56+NKG2C- or CD3+CD56-NKG2C+.

Per the germline V gene, CDR1 is MNHEY and CDR2 is SVGAGI. The CDR3 is 13 amino acids. Scientists made TCR beta cDNA using 5'RACE template switching with UMIs. Each CDR3 protein gets one entry in TCRdb, which reprocessed the 5' RACE reads and gives no DNA. The sample holds some 600,000 distinct CDR3 sequences. The chain joins TRBV6-5 to TRBJ2-3; as DNA is missing, the TRBD1 call by TCRdb cannot be tested. The receptor was isolated from a man younger than 35 in good health. Sequences were obtained from blood T cells: a sorted CD56 or NKG2C T cell subset, CD4+ or CD8+ T cells, or bulk PBMC T cells (not recorded which). This chain's CDR3 is CASSYVGGVTQYF.